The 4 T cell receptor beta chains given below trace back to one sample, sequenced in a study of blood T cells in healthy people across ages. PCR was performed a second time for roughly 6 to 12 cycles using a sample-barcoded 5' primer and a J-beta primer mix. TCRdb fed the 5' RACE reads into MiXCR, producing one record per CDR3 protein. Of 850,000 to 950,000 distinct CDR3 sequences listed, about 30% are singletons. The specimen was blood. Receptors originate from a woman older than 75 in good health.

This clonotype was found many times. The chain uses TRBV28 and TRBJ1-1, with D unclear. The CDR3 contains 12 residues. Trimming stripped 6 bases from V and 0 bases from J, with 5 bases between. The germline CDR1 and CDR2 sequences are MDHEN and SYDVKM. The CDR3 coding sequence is TGTGCCAGCAGCGGACTGAACACTGAAGCTTTCTTT. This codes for CASSGLNTEAFF.

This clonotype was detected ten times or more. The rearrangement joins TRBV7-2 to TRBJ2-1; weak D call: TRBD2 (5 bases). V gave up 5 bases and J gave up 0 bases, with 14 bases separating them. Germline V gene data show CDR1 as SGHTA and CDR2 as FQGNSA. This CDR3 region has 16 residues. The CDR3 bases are TGTGCCAGCAGCCCAAGTAGCGTCAGCTCCTACAATGAGCAGTTCTTC. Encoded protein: CASSPSSVSSYNEQFF.

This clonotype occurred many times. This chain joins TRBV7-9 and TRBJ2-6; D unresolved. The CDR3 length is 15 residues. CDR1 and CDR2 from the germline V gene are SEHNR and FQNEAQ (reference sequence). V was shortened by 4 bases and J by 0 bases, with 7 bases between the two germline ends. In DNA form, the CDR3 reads TGTGCCAGCAGCTATAGTCTCTCTGGGGCCAACGTCCTGACTTTC. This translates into CASSYSLSGANVLTF.

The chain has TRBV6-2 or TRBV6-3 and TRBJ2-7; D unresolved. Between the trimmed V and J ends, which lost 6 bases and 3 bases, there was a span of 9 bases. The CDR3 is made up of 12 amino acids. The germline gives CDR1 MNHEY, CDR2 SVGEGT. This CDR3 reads CASRADNYEQYF. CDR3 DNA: TGTGCCAGCAGGGCCGACAACTACGAGCAGTACTTC.